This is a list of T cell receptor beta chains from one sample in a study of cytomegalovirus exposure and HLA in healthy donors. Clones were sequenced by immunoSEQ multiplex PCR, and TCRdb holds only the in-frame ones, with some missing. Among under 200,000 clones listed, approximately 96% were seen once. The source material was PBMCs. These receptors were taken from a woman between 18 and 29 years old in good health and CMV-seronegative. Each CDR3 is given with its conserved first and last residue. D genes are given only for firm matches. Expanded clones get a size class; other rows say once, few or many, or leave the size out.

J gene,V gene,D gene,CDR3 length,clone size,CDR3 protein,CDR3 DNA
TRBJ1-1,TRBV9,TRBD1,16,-,CASSANRGQGNTEAFF,TGTGCCAGCAGCGCGAACAGGGGGCAAGGGAACACTGAAGCTTTCTTT
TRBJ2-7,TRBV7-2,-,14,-,CASRPGPEGYEQYF,TGTGCCAGCAGACCAGGCCCTGAGGGCTACGAGCAGTACTTC
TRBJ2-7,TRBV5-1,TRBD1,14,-,CAVRRGQGEDEQYF,TGCGCCGTACGACGGGGACAGGGGGAGGACGAGCAGTACTTC
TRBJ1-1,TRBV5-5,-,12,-,CASSLASSEAFF,TGTGCCAGCAGCTTGGCCTCTTCTGAAGCTTTCTTT
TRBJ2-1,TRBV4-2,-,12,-,CASSHGLAEQFF,TGTGCCAGCAGCCACGGGCTAGCGGAGCAGTTCTTC
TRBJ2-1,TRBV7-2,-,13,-,CASTQDSYNEQFF,TGTGCCAGCACCCAGGACAGTTACAATGAGCAGTTCTTC
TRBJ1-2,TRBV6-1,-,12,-,CASTPTGWGYTF,TGTGCCAGCACACCCACAGGGTGGGGCTACACCTTC
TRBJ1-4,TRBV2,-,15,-,CASSDVEGLGEKLFF,TGTGCCAGCAGTGATGTGGAGGGTTTAGGCGAAAAACTGTTTTTT
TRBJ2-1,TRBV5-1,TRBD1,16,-,CASRRQGASSYNEQFF,TGCGCCAGCAGAAGACAGGGGGCGAGCTCCTACAATGAGCAGTTCTTC
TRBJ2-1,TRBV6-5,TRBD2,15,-,CASSPSGAYYNEQFF,TGTGCCAGCAGCCCAAGCGGGGCATATTACAATGAGCAGTTCTTC
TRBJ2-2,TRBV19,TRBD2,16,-,CASSISSGGPTGELFF,TGTGCCAGTAGTATCTCTAGCGGGGGGCCCACCGGGGAGCTGTTTTTT
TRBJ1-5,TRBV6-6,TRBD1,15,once,CASSYIGQGNQPQHF,TGTGCCAGCAGTTACATCGGACAGGGCAATCAGCCCCAGCATTTT
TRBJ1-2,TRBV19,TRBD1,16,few,CATRGGTGQANYGYTF,TGTGCCACCAGAGGAGGGACAGGGCAAGCTAACTATGGCTACACCTTC
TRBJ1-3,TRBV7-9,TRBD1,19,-,CASSRVRDSPSSSGNTIYF,TGTGCCAGCAGCCGAGTCCGGGACAGTCCCTCTAGCTCTGGAAACACCATATATTTT
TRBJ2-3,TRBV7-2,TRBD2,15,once,CASSRQRGTTDTQYF,TGTGCCAGCAGCCGACAGCGGGGTACCACAGATACGCAGTATTTT
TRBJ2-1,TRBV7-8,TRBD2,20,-,CASSSYAPRTKRGSYNEQFF,TGTGCCAGCAGCTCCTATGCCCCTCGTACAAAGCGGGGGTCCTACAATGAGCAGTTCTTC
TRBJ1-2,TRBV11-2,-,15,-,CASSLNGREGDGYTF,TGTGCCAGCAGCTTAAACGGCAGGGAGGGCGATGGCTACACCTTC
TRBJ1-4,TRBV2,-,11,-,CASSVLGELFF,TGTGCCAGCAGTGTATTAGGGGAACTGTTTTTT
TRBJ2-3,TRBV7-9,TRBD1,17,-,CASRPKPPGQGRDTQYF,TGTGCCAGCAGACCTAAACCTCCGGGACAGGGGCGGGATACGCAGTATTTT
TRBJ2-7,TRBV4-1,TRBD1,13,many,CASSPGQSYEQYF,TGCGCCAGCAGCCCGGGACAGAGCTACGAGCAGTACTTC
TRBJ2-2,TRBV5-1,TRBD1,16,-,CASAPPQGALSGELFF,TGCGCCAGCGCACCACCCCAGGGGGCGCTGAGCGGGGAGCTGTTTTTT
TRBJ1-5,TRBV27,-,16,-,CASSLSLQGPDQPQHF,TGTGCCAGCAGTTTAAGTCTCCAGGGCCCCGATCAGCCCCAGCATTTT
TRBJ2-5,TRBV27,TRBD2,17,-,CASSSLRAGAFQETQYF,TGTGCCAGCAGTTCGTTAAGAGCGGGGGCTTTCCAAGAGACCCAGTACTTC
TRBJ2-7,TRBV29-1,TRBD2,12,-,CSVPGGNNEQYF,TGCAGCGTCCCGGGAGGGAACAACGAGCAGTACTTC
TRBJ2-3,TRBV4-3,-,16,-,CASSWRQASSTDTQYF,TGCGCCAGCAGTTGGAGACAGGCGTCTAGCACAGATACGCAGTATTTT
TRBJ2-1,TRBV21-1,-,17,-,CASSILPRGGTYNEQFF,TGTGCCAGCAGCATCCTCCCACGTGGGGGGACGTACAATGAGCAGTTCTTC
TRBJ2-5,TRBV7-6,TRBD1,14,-,CASSGGTAQETQYF,TGTGCCAGCAGCGGTGGGACAGCCCAAGAGACCCAGTACTTC
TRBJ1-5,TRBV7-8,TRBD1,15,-,CASSDVGTGHQPQHF,TGTGCCAGCAGCGACGTTGGGACAGGGCATCAGCCCCAGCATTTT
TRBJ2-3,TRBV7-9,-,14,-,CASSPTGFISTQYF,TGTGCCAGCAGCCCCACAGGGTTCATAAGTACGCAGTATTTT
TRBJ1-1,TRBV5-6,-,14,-,CASKKWGGDTEAFF,TGTGCCAGCAAAAAATGGGGGGGGGACACTGAAGCTTTCTTT
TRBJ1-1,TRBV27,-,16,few,CASSPRGGRGFSEAFF,TGTGCCAGCAGTCCCCGGGGGGGGCGCGGATTCTCTGAAGCTTTCTTT
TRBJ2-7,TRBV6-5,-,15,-,CASSYQETGSYEQYF,TGTGCCAGCAGTTACCAAGAGACAGGCTCCTACGAGCAGTACTTC
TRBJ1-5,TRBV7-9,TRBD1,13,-,CASSPTGVQPQHF,TGTGCCAGCAGCCCTACAGGGGTGCAGCCCCAGCATTTT
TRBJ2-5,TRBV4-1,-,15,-,CASSQEIGQQETQYF,TGCGCCAGCAGCCAAGAAATAGGACAGCAAGAGACCCAGTACTTC
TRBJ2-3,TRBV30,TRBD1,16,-,CAWSRGQGLSTDTQYF,TGTGCCTGGAGTCGGGGACAGGGTTTGAGCACAGATACGCAGTATTTT
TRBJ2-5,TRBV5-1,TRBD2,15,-,CASSTGLAKQETQYF,TGCGCCAGCAGCACAGGACTAGCCAAGCAAGAGACCCAGTACTTC
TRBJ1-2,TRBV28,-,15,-,CASRITGRRGYGYTF,TGTGCCAGCAGAATTACAGGGAGAAGGGGCTATGGCTACACCTTC
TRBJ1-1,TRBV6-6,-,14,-,CASSYGGVDTEAFF,TGTGCCAGCAGTTACGGAGGGGTTGACACTGAAGCTTTCTTT
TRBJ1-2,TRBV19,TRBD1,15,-,CASSIQTGLDYGYTF,TGTGCCAGTAGTATTCAGACAGGGTTGGACTATGGCTACACCTTC
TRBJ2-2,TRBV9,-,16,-,CASSEEGTLNTGELFF,TGTGCCAGCAGCGAAGAAGGGACACTTAACACCGGGGAGCTGTTTTTT
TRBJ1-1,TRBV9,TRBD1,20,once,CASSVSNPDRGALMNTEAFF,TGTGCCAGCAGCGTAAGCAATCCAGACAGGGGCGCCCTGATGAACACTGAAGCTTTCTTT
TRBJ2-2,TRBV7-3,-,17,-,CASSLYPGSPNTGELFF,TGTGCCAGCAGCTTATACCCGGGGTCCCCTAACACCGGGGAGCTGTTTTTT
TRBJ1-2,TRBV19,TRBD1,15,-,CASSKTGEPHYGYTF,TGTGCCAGTAGTAAGACAGGGGAACCGCACTATGGCTACACCTTC